This T cell receptor (beta chain) was identified during a study of T cell repertoires in cytomegalovirus infection. Study as a whole: Well-studied HLA-B-restricted CMV epitopes were used in the study alongside recently identified HLA-C-restricted ones. Signatures in public TCR beta sequences pointed to both CMV infection and matching HLA type. General study results and limits: The response measured ex vivo was dominated by TCR beta clonotypes (HLA-C-restricted and CMV-specific). Cumulative frequency of public TCR beta families picked out carriers of CMV plus the relevant HLA.

In regard to this clonotype: Its specificity is not known. At one of its ends the junction is not consistent with the germline gene, which may arise from a read error.

TCRdb fed the reads into MiXCR, producing one record per CDR3 protein. The sample lists some 940,000 distinct CDR3 sequences; around 30% were seen once. The TCR sequence derives from a human donor in good health (CMV status not recorded). Some clones in this sample may be carry-over from other donors' samples. The sequencing used cultured CD8+ T cells from PBMCs, collected from culture after CMV antigen stimulation.

DNA for the CDR3: TGCACCAGCAGCCAAGAGGGGGGACAGGGATCCTACGAGCAGTACTTC. It encodes CTSSQEGGQGSYEQYF. The J gene is TRBJ2-7, the V gene TRBV4-1; TRBD1 matches at 9 bases. The CDR3 loop spans 16 amino acids. Germline V gene sequence: CDR1 MGHRA, CDR2 YSYEKL.